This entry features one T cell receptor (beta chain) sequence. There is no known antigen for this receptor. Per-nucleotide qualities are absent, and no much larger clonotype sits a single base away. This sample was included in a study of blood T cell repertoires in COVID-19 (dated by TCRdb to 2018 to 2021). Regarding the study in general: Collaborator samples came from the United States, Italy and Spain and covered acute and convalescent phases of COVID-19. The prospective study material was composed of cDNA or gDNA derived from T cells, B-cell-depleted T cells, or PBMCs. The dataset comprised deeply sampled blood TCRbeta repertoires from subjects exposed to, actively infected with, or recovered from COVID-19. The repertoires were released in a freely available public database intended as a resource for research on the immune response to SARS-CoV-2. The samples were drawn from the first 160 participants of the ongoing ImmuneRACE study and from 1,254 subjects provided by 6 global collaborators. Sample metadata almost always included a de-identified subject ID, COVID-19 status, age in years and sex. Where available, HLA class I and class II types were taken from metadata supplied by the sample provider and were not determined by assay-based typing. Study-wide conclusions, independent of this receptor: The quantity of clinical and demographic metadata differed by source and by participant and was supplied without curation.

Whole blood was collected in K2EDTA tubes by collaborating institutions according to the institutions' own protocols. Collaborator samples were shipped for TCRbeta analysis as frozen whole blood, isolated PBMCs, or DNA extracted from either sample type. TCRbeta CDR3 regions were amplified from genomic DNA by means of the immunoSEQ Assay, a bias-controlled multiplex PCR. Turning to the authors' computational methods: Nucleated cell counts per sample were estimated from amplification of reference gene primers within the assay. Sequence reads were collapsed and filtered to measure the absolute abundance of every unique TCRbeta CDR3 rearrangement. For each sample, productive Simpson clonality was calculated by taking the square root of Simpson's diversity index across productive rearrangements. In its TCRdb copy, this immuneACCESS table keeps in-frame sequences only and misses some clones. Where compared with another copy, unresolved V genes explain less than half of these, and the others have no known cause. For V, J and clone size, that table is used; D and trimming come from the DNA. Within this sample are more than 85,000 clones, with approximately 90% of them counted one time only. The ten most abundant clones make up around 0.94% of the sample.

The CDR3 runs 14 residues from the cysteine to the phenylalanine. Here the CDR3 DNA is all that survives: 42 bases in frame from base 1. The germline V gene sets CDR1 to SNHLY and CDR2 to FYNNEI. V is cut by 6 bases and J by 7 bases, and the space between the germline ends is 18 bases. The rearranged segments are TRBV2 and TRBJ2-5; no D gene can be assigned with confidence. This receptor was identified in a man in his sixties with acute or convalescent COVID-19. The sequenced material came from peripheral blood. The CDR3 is CASRAQASRGTQYF. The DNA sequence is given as TGTGCCAGCAGAGCCCAGGCGAGTCGTGGGACCCAGTACTTC.